This note documents a single TCR beta chain sequence. CDR3 length: 14 amino acids. The trim removed 5 bases at V and 4 bases at J, leaving 4 bases unmatched. Germline assignment: CDR1 SGHDN and CDR2 FVKESK. These data belong to a study of blood T cell repertoires in COVID-19. Per the original methods: Nucleated cell number was recorded as an estimate derived from reference gene primer amplification. The method was immunoSEQ multiplex PCR; TCRdb's version includes in-frame clones alone and lacks a portion of them. That table supplies the V and J calls and clone size; D and trimming were determined from the DNA. The sample has about 320,000 clones; 90% to 95% are singletons.

Sequencing was done on a sample of PBMCs or T cells enriched from blood (not recorded which). The origin of this receptor is a woman younger than 45 who had been exposed to COVID-19. The V gene is TRBV14, the J gene TRBJ1-4; 7 nucleotides agree with TRBD1. The CDR3 DNA reads TGTGCCAGCAGCTTACAGGGGATTAATGAAAAACTGTTTTTT. It encodes CASSLQGINEKLFF.